This T cell receptor (beta chain) was sequenced for a study of shared T cell receptors in the human thymus. Deletions cut 4 bases from V and 0 bases from J, with 6 bases between. Germline values: CDR1 SGHTA, CDR2 FQGNSA. The CDR3 is 13 amino acids. Using immunoSEQ multiplex PCR, the repertoire was profiled, and TCRdb retains in-frame clones only, with some absent. The profile shows a few hundred thousand clones, around 95% of them singletons. The sequence came from a human donor. The sample was thymocytes. This rearrangement joins TRBV7-2 to TRBJ2-5; D unresolved. The CDR3 nucleotides are TGTGCCAGCAGCTCAGAGTACCAAGAGACCCAGTACTTC. It yields the protein CASSSEYQETQYF.